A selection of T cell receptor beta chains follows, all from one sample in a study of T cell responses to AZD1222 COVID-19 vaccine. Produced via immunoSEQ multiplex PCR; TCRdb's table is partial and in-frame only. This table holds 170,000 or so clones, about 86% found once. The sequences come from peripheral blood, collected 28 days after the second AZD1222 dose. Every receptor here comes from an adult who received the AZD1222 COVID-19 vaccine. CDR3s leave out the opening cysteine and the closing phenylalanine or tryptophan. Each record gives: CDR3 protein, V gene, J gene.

ASSPPGTRDEKLF	TRBV18	TRBJ1-4
ASSRGVSYEQY	TRBV3-1/TRBV3-2	TRBJ2-7
ASSQEAGWGYT	TRBV3-1/TRBV3-2	TRBJ1-2
ASKRDSSYNEQF	TRBV6-4	TRBJ2-1
ASSSPGTGSNQPQH	TRBV19	TRBJ1-5
SVGTGSNYGYT	TRBV29-1	TRBJ1-2
ASSQSGGTGNQPQH	TRBV23-1	TRBJ1-5
ASSIQRGLPYEQY	TRBV19	TRBJ2-7
ASSLYRGQWDSPLH	TRBV7-8	TRBJ1-6
ASRGGGESPLH	TRBV27	TRBJ1-6
ASSYRPSGTQETQY	TRBV9	TRBJ2-5
ASSLGLAGGLDTQY	TRBV7-9	TRBJ2-3
ASSLDRGNEKLF	TRBV5-6	TRBJ1-4
ASSLGGAPGNTIY	TRBV27	TRBJ1-3
ASSLVAGTGHETQY	TRBV5-1	TRBJ2-5
ASSPGQYGYT	TRBV27	TRBJ1-2
ASSYGRPSAGTEAF	TRBV6-5	TRBJ1-1
ASSQLNTGELF	TRBV3-1/TRBV3-2	TRBJ2-2
ASSLVAGGSYGYT	TRBV11-2	TRBJ1-2
ASSLGRRGPPGEQY	TRBV7-2	TRBJ2-7
SVDRASGGQGETQY	TRBV29-1	TRBJ2-5
ASERGSNTGELF	TRBV11-2	TRBJ2-2
ASSIDGTSGGDEQF	TRBV19	TRBJ2-1
ASSPTLAPAGLY	TRBV7-2	TRBJ2-3
ASSMGLAGGHYNEQF	TRBV19	TRBJ2-1
ASSQVIGYGYT	TRBV3-1/TRBV3-2	TRBJ1-2
ASSVAGAFQETQY	TRBV9	TRBJ2-5
AWSFLVNSPLH	TRBV30	TRBJ1-6
ASSLQPAAGDGYT	TRBV11-2	TRBJ1-2
ASSVTGVNTEAF	TRBV9	TRBJ1-1
ASRDLLANTEAF	TRBV6-5	TRBJ1-1
ASGDISGPKNIQY	TRBV19	TRBJ2-4
ATSRDPGQVHQPQH	TRBV15	TRBJ1-5
ASSLDRVTQY	TRBV12-3/TRBV12-4	TRBJ2-5
ASSPNRGSTGELF	TRBV6-5	TRBJ2-2
ASSPQGDYGYT	TRBV7-9	TRBJ1-2
ASSPYLRGRLSNEKLF	TRBV3-1/TRBV3-2	TRBJ1-4
ASSTQADSEAF	TRBV11-3	TRBJ1-1
ASSPNHAEQF	TRBV9	TRBJ2-1
ACPPRAGGTDTQY	TRBV30	TRBJ2-3
STQGSNGYT	TRBV29-1	TRBJ1-2
ASSFGGANSYEQY	TRBV5-1	TRBJ2-7
ASSLDRAGVGYT	TRBV7-2	TRBJ1-2
ASTVGQGDGYT	TRBV28	TRBJ1-2
ASSLTGGAGSPLH	TRBV7-3	TRBJ1-6
AWSVSVQETQY	TRBV30	TRBJ2-5
ASSLMGLAGGPDTQY	TRBV5-1	TRBJ2-3
ASSTGGAYNEQF	TRBV5-1	TRBJ2-1
ASSEGGREDYGYT	TRBV6-1	TRBJ1-2
ATSDTLPGELF	TRBV24-1	TRBJ2-2
ASSGDTATDTQY	TRBV18	TRBJ2-3
ASTEAGTSYNEQF	TRBV6-1	TRBJ2-1
SVEQGLNTEAF	TRBV29-1	TRBJ1-1
ATSATRFGLKASNEQF	TRBV15	TRBJ2-1
ASSIGGFGNQPQH	TRBV19	TRBJ1-5
ASTIPSRGEKLF	TRBV7-9	TRBJ1-4
AWSVLQGLSEQY	TRBV30	TRBJ2-7
ATSRGYNPRREQY	TRBV15	TRBJ2-7